This paragraph covers one T cell receptor (beta chain) sequence. The data belong to a study of control samples from healthy donors and cancer patients. Assay used: immunoSEQ multiplex PCR; TCRdb lists only in-frame clones, some missing. The sample shows around 120,000 clones, around 87% of them seen only once. The CDR3 is 13 amino acids. Germline V gives CDR1 LNHDA, CDR2 SQIVND (reference sequence). Deletions cut 5 bases from V and 2 bases from J, with 9 bases between. This chain uses TRBV19 with TRBJ1-2; D is ambiguous. Material: blood. This TCR came from a man between 35 and 55 years old in good health. The chain's CDR3 is CASSVTENYGYTF. CDR3 bases: TGTGCCAGTAGTGTCACAGAAAACTATGGCTACACCTTC.